These T cell receptor beta chains were read from a single sample in a study of siplizumab effects on memory and regulatory T cells. Data came from immunoSEQ multiplex PCR; TCRdb stores just in-frame clones and leaves some out. The table records roughly 120,000 clones, around 94% of them present only once. The sample was non-Treg CD4+ T cells sorted from blood. Every receptor here comes from a human donor in good health. Each CDR3 is given with its conserved first and last residue. A D gene is named only where the DNA matches it firmly. Some rows mark clone size as missing; the rest say once, few, many or name a class of expanded clone.

J gene,clone size,D gene,V gene,CDR3 DNA,CDR3 protein
TRBJ2-3,-,-,TRBV11-3,TGTGCCAGCAGCCCCGGCGACGCCTTGAGCACAGATACGCAGTATTTT,CASSPGDALSTDTQYF
TRBJ1-5,-,-,TRBV6-5,TGTGCCAGCAGTTACTCGTCTGCTCTGGCTCAGCCCCAGCATTTT,CASSYSSALAQPQHF
TRBJ2-7,once,TRBD1,TRBV7-2,TGTGCCAGCAGCGCCGGGACAGGGGCGCCAACCTACGAGCAGTACTTC,CASSAGTGAPTYEQYF
TRBJ1-5,-,TRBD1,TRBV5-4,TGTGCCAGCAGCCCAGGGACAGGGGGCGGGCAGCCCCAGCATTTT,CASSPGTGGGQPQHF
TRBJ1-4,-,TRBD1,TRBV7-9,TGTGCTGCGGGGGCAGGGGGCTCGTCAACTAATGAAAAACTGTTTTTT,CAAGAGGSSTNEKLFF
TRBJ2-3,-,-,TRBV5-1,TGCGCCAGCAGCTTTGATACAGATACGCAGTATTTT,CASSFDTDTQYF
TRBJ1-1,-,-,TRBV7-8,TGTGCCAGCAGCTTAGCGGGGGGGAACACTGAAGCTTTCTTT,CASSLAGGNTEAFF
TRBJ1-1,-,-,TRBV10-2,TGCGCCAGCAGTGAGGGGGGGAACACTGAAGCTTTCTTT,CASSEGGNTEAFF
TRBJ2-7,-,-,TRBV15,TGTGCCACCAGCAGAGGGAGAGGATCCTCCTACGAGCAGTACTTC,CATSRGRGSSYEQYF
TRBJ1-2,once,-,TRBV19,TGTGCCAGTACCGCTATAGGTGAGATTAGTGGCTACACCTTC,CASTAIGEISGYTF
TRBJ2-7,few,-,TRBV6-6,TGTGCCAGCAGCAGGGGCAGGGAAAATTACGAGCAGTACTTC,CASSRGRENYEQYF
TRBJ1-1,-,-,TRBV18,TGTGCCAGCTCACCCAGAGCCAGGGCGAACACTGAAGCTTTCTTT,CASSPRARANTEAFF
TRBJ1-2,-,-,TRBV15,TGTGCCACCAGCAGGGGGGGCCCTACAGTATCGGATGGCTACACCTTC,CATSRGGPTVSDGYTF
TRBJ2-2,-,-,TRBV5-1,TGCGCCAGCAGCTTGAACACCGGGGAGCTGTTTTTT,CASSLNTGELFF
TRBJ1-1,-,-,TRBV9,TGTGCCAGCAGCCCCCAATCAAGGAACACTGAAGCTTTCTTT,CASSPQSRNTEAFF
TRBJ2-5,once,-,TRBV10-3,TGTGCCATCACTAGATCGGACCAAGAGACCCAGTACTTC,CAITRSDQETQYF
TRBJ1-2,-,TRBD1,TRBV14,TGTGCCAGCAGCCGGACAGGCTATAACTATGGCTACACCTTC,CASSRTGYNYGYTF
TRBJ2-3,-,-,TRBV12-5,TGTGCTAGTGCCCGCGATACAGATACGCAGTATTTT,CASARDTDTQYF
TRBJ1-2,once,-,TRBV6-6,TGTGCCAGCGGTACATCGGACGGGTATGGCTACACCTTC,CASGTSDGYGYTF
TRBJ1-1,-,TRBD1,TRBV30,TGTGCCTGGAGTGACGCCGGGACAGGGGTGGCTGAAGCTTTCTTT,CAWSDAGTGVAEAFF
TRBJ2-7,-,-,TRBV5-8,TGTGCCAGCAGCTTGGCCGTGGGGTACGAGCAGTACTTC,CASSLAVGYEQYF
TRBJ2-5,-,TRBD2,TRBV7-2,TGTGCCAGCAGCTCCGGCGGGGGGCTGGAGACCCAGTACTTC,CASSSGGGLETQYF
TRBJ1-1,-,TRBD1,TRBV9,TGTGCCAGCAGCCCCCGGACAGGGTCGATCCCCACTGAAGCTTTCTTT,CASSPRTGSIPTEAFF
TRBJ1-2,once,-,TRBV6-5,TGTGCCAGCAGTGCTGACAGGTCCGCGTCCTATGGCTACACCTTC,CASSADRSASYGYTF
TRBJ2-2,-,TRBD1,TRBV27,TGTGCCAGCAGTTTATGGGACAGCTTCACCGGGGAGCTGTTTTTT,CASSLWDSFTGELFF
TRBJ1-4,-,-,TRBV9,TGTGCCAGCAGCGTAGAAGGACAGATCTATGAAAAACTGTTTTTT,CASSVEGQIYEKLFF
TRBJ2-7,once,-,TRBV5-1,TGCGCCAGCAGCTTGTTAGCGACCTCTCCCTACGAGCAGTACTTC,CASSLLATSPYEQYF
TRBJ2-2,-,TRBD2,TRBV11-3,TGTGCCAGCAGCTTAGGGGCGGGAGAAACCGGGGAGCTGTTTTTT,CASSLGAGETGELFF